A selection of T cell receptor beta chains follows, all from one sample in a study of PD-1 blockade in classical Hodgkin lymphoma. The repertoire was sequenced with immunoSEQ multiplex PCR; TCRdb's copy has only in-frame clones and lacks some. The table lists almost 100,000 clones, roughly 90% of them singletons. The material was peripheral blood mononuclear cells (PBMCs), obtained at baseline. The source of these receptors is a human donor with classical Hodgkin lymphoma. Both conserved end residues are trimmed from each CDR3. The order of the fields is J gene, clone size, V gene, CDR3 protein. Clone size, where shown, is once, few, many, or a class for clones that have expanded.

TRBJ1-4 | . | TRBV5-1 | ASSLARQLNEKLF
TRBJ1-1 | . | TRBV2 | ASSEIGLGVGNTEAF
TRBJ2-3 | once | TRBV7-3 | ASSLTFSSTDTQY
TRBJ1-5 | once | TRBV28 | ASSFPGTGSNQPQH
TRBJ2-7 | . | TRBV18 | ASSPRPSTYEQY
TRBJ1-3 | . | TRBV9 | ASSRGGSGNTIY
TRBJ2-3 | . | TRBV11-3 | ASSLGGGLPDTQY
TRBJ2-7 | . | TRBV28 | ASTPTSGSYEQY
TRBJ1-2 | once | TRBV11-1 | ASNTGQGFTGDGYT
TRBJ2-1 | . | TRBV29-1 | SVSRLSDEQF
TRBJ2-1 | . | TRBV5-4 | ASSLAGVVNEQF
TRBJ2-1 | . | TRBV6-5 | ASSYSDAPSHEQF
TRBJ2-2 | . | TRBV28 | ATTLAGGTGELF
TRBJ1-1 | few | TRBV9 | ASSVDSTEAF
TRBJ1-1 | . | TRBV5-1 | ASSLVAASNTEAF
TRBJ2-1 | . | TRBV18 | ASSALPGLAGVTYNEQF
TRBJ2-7 | . | TRBV5-1 | ASSFDINEQY
TRBJ2-7 | once | TRBV2 | ASSPLAGAGEQY
TRBJ1-4 | . | TRBV30 | AFGHLEKLF
TRBJ2-1 | . | TRBV5-1 | ASSFSGAKNNEQF
TRBJ2-1 | few | TRBV16 | ASSQSRDGSTYNEQF
TRBJ1-1 | . | TRBV5-1 | ASSLAGPEAF
TRBJ2-7 | . | TRBV7-9 | ASSLLGYEQY
TRBJ2-7 | . | TRBV12-5 | ASGRDRGWYEQY
TRBJ2-7 | . | TRBV5-1 | ASSIDEGYEQY
TRBJ1-1 | . | TRBV5-1 | ASSLEDNRDRNYYTEAF
TRBJ2-4 | . | TRBV28 | ASSFLFRGGENIQY
TRBJ2-7 | . | TRBV28 | ATTKGSRAYEQY
TRBJ2-7 | . | TRBV28 | ASSLEPNALSYEQY
TRBJ1-2 | . | TRBV9 | ASSPSGGRKTGYT
TRBJ2-7 | once | TRBV9 | ASSQSSKSSYEQY
TRBJ1-2 | . | TRBV9 | ASSVEGLSNYGYT
TRBJ2-2 | . | TRBV30 | AWSGGLLGPGELF
TRBJ2-7 | . | TRBV2 | ASSDRDRGGEQY
TRBJ1-2 | . | TRBV2 | ASSEGQGFGYGYT